These 7 T cell receptor beta chains were sequenced from one sample in a study of OX40 agonist ivuxolimab in advanced cancers. TCRdb's copy holds only in-frame clones and misses some; the assay was immunoSEQ multiplex PCR. The sample includes around 76,000 clones, approximately 95% of them seen just once. The sample consisted of CD4+ or CD8+ T cells sorted from blood, taken in a trial of the OX40 agonist ivuxolimab. These TCRs come from an adult with an advanced solid tumor such as melanoma, head and neck, liver or kidney cancer.

The V and J genes are TRBV27 and TRBJ1-2; 11 bases match TRBD1. Germline V lookup: CDR1 MNHEY, CDR2 SMNVEV (reference sequence). The CDR3 spans 15 residues. The ends lost 3 bases at V and 4 bases at J; junction bases unmatched: 4. Here the CDR3 DNA reads TGTGCCAGCAGTTTCGGACAGGGGGCTTTCTATGGCTACACCTTC. Translation: CASSFGQGAFYGYTF.

This clone occurred once. The V call is TRBV4-2, the J call TRBJ2-7; the match to TRBD2 covers 12 bases. With V trimmed by 1 base and J by 5 bases, 0 bases remained unmatched. From germline, CDR1 is LGHNA and CDR2 YNFKEQ. The CDR3 extends over 14 amino acids. The chain's CDR3 is CASSQGTSGNEQYF. The CDR3 bases are TGTGCCAGCAGCCAAGGGACTAGCGGGAACGAGCAGTACTTC.

The rearrangement uses TRBV6-6 and TRBJ1-1; D call uncertain. Trimming took 8 bases from V and 5 from J, leaving 12 bases between them. Germline V gene data show CDR1 as MNHNY and CDR2 as SVGAGI (reference sequence). The CDR3 is 12 amino acids. The CDR3 DNA sequence: TGTGCCAGCCTAGGACCGGGGACTGAAGCTTTCTTT. Encoded protein: CASLGPGTEAFF.

The rearrangement joins TRBV6-5 to TRBJ1-6; maybe TRBD1 (5 bases). CDR3 size: 16 residues. The germline V and J ends were trimmed by 0 bases and 6 bases, with 12 bases remaining between them. CDR1 and CDR2 from the germline V gene are MNHEY and SVGAGI. The CDR3 DNA reads TGTGCCAGCAGTTACTCTTCTAAGGGGCCTAATTCACCCCTCCACTTT. Its translation is CASSYSSKGPNSPLHF.

Only a few counts were recorded for this clone. This chain joins TRBV6-5 and TRBJ2-7; 10 bases map to TRBD2. The trim removed 6 bases at V and 2 bases at J, leaving 4 bases unmatched. Germline CDR1 reads MNHEY; CDR2 reads SVGAGI. The CDR3 loop spans 14 amino acids. As DNA, the CDR3 is TGTGCCAGCAGCGGGACTAGCGTCGCCTACGAGCAGTACTTC. Protein product: CASSGTSVAYEQYF.

In this sample, this clone turned up a few times. This chain uses TRBV29-1 with TRBJ1-3; the D is unclear. Germline V gene data show CDR1 as SQVTM and CDR2 as ANQGSEA. V gave up 4 bases and J gave up 0 bases, with 10 bases separating them. The CDR3 runs to 14 residues. This CDR3 is CSVAWVDSGNTIYF. The CDR3 region has the DNA TGCAGCGTTGCTTGGGTTGACTCTGGAAACACCATATATTTT.

J is TRBJ1-1 and V is TRBV27; D is perhaps TRBD1 (5 bases). The CDR3 runs 15 residues. V was cut by 7 bases and J by 0 bases, with 15 bases left in between. From germline, CDR1 is MNHEY and CDR2 SMNVEV (reference sequence). This CDR3 reads CASKGADFMNTEAFF. The CDR3 nucleotides read TGTGCCAGCAAAGGGGCAGACTTCATGAACACTGAAGCTTTCTTT.